This T cell receptor beta chain was recovered during a study of blood T cell repertoires in COVID-19. Enrolled during active infection, Seattle patients were then followed longitudinally. Original analysis: Amplification of reference gene primers provided the estimated nucleated cell counts. TCRdb keeps only in-frame clones here, not all; method: immunoSEQ multiplex PCR. V and J calls and clone size come straight from that table; D and trimming were deduced from the DNA. Altogether about 230,000 clones are present, around 86% being singletons, with the ten largest covering around 10%. This sequence was found in a man in his fifties or sixties with COVID-19, enrolled during active disease. The sample taken for sequencing was peripheral blood.

The CDR3 region is CASSPTSGLPYEQYF. Here the CDR3 DNA reads TGTGCCAGCTCACCGACTAGCGGGCTACCCTACGAGCAGTACTTC. The J gene is TRBJ2-7, the V gene TRBV18; 10 bases map to TRBD2. Germline lookup yields CDR1 KGHSH and CDR2 LQKENI. The junction had 4 bases not matched to a gene; V was cut back by 3 bases and J by 2 bases. This CDR3 has 15 amino acids.